The 28 T cell receptor beta chains below were found in one sample sequenced in a study of PD-L1 blockade in urothelial cancer. The method was immunoSEQ multiplex PCR; TCRdb's version includes in-frame clones alone and lacks a portion of them. The table lists 45,000 to 60,000 clones, roughly 87% of them singletons. The source was PBMCs, collected around atezolizumab (anti-PD-L1) treatment. The receptors come from a man aged 55 to 70 with urothelial cancer.

V is TRBV2 and J is TRBJ2-5, with 10 bases matching TRBD1. The germline V gene has CDR1 SNHLY and CDR2 FYNNEI. V lost 8 bases, J lost 5 bases, and 14 bases stayed unmatched. CDR3 length: 16 amino acids. This chain's CDR3 is CASAIPGQGISETQYF. In DNA, the CDR3 is TGTGCCAGCGCAATACCGGGACAGGGGATTTCGGAGACCCAGTACTTC.

This chain uses TRBV2 with TRBJ1-5, with a tentative D call TRBD1 (5 bases). V was shortened by 5 bases and J by 2 bases, with 13 bases between the two germline ends. The CDR3 spans 15 residues. Per the germline V gene, CDR1 is SNHLY and CDR2 is FYNNEI. The CDR3 DNA is TGTGCCAGCAGTACCTTCGACAGCGGCAATCAGCCCCAGCATTTT. This gives the protein CASSTFDSGNQPQHF.

J is TRBJ1-2 and V is TRBV5-6; D is ambiguous. Germline CDR1 SGHDT, CDR2 YYEEEE. V was pared by 0 bases and J by 0 bases, with 6 bases between. The CDR3 spans 14 residues. DNA of the CDR3: TGTGCCAGCAGCTTGGCCAGGACTAACTATGGCTACACCTTC. Protein product: CASSLARTNYGYTF. Full variable domain (outside the CDR3, taken from reference TRBV5-6 and TRBJ1-2): DAGVTQSPTHLIKTRGQQVTLRCSPKSGHDTVSWYQQALGQGPQFIFQYYEEEERQRGNFPDRFSGHQFPNYSSELNVNALLLGDSALYLCASSLARTNYGYTFGSGTRLTVV.

This rearrangement joins TRBV5-4 to TRBJ1-5; perhaps TRBD1 as D (6 bases). The CDR3 loop spans 13 amino acids. CDR1 and CDR2 from the germline V gene are SGHNT and YYREEE (reference sequence). V lost 7 bases and J 7 bases, leaving 15 bases between the germline ends. The CDR3 DNA reads TGTGCCAGCGGGAGTAACAGGGACCAGCCCCAGCATTTT. Encoded protein: CASGSNRDQPQHF.

The V and J genes are TRBV7-8 and TRBJ2-4; D perhaps matches TRBD2 (7 bases). CDR1 is SGHVS and CDR2 is FQNEAQ in the germline V gene. CDR3 length: 14 amino acids. V was shortened by 4 bases and J by 8 bases, with 15 bases between the two germline ends. CDR3 DNA: TGTGCCAGCAGCTCCGCGGAGGGGGGGGACATTCAGTACTTC. Residues: CASSSAEGGDIQYF.

The chain couples TRBV2 to TRBJ2-3, with 10 bases fitting TRBD1. Per germline, CDR1 SNHLY and CDR2 FYNNEI. V dropped 6 bases and J dropped 9; count of bases not matched to a gene: 12. The CDR3 runs 15 residues. CDR3 region: CASRLKTGGEGTQYF. CDR3 nucleotide sequence: TGTGCCAGCAGATTAAAGACAGGGGGCGAAGGCACGCAGTATTTT.

The chain uses TRBV9 and TRBJ2-5; TRBD1 matches 7 bases. The V and J ends lost 1 base and 2 bases, in that order; junction bases with no gene match: 5. Germline V gene data show CDR1 as SGDLS and CDR2 as YYNGEE. CDR3 length: 15 residues. The CDR3 loop reads CASSVRPGQQETQYF. CDR3 DNA: TGTGCCAGCAGCGTACGCCCGGGACAGCAAGAGACCCAGTACTTC.

V and J are TRBV28 and TRBJ1-3, with 7 positions matching TRBD1. This CDR3 contains 14 residues. The ends lost 6 bases at V and 3 bases at J; junction bases unmatched: 5. Germline CDR1 MDHEN, CDR2 SYDVKM. CDR3 nucleotide sequence: TGTGCCAGCAGCCTGGGACAGCTTGGAAACACCATATATTTT. It specifies CASSLGQLGNTIYF.

The V call is TRBV4-3, the J call TRBJ1-2; D may be TRBD1 (5 bases). This CDR3 is built from 15 residues. In germline, CDR1 is LGHNA, CDR2 YSLEER. V gave up 0 bases and J gave up 8 bases, with 16 bases separating them. The CDR3 coding sequence is TGCGCCAGCAGCCAAGATTATGGCAGGGTCATCGGCTACACCTTC. This translates into CASSQDYGRVIGYTF.

The J gene is TRBJ1-6, the V gene TRBV19, with 9 bases identical to TRBD1. The CDR3 runs 13 residues. V shed 6 bases and J 13 bases; nucleotides not matched to a gene: 7. The germline V gene encodes CDR1 LNHDA and CDR2 SQIVND (reference sequence). CDR3 nucleotide sequence: TGTGCCAGTAGGCCGGGACAGGGTTCGCCCCTCCACTTT. Amino acids: CASRPGQGSPLHF. Supplemented by reference TRBV19 and TRBJ1-6, the full variable domain reads DGGITQSPKYLFRKEGQNVTLSCEQNLNHDAMYWYRQDPGQGLRLIYYSQIVNDFQKGDIAEGYSVSREKKESFPLTVTSAQKNPTAFYLCASRPGQGSPLHFGNGTRLTVT.

The J gene is TRBJ2-2, the V gene TRBV7-9; the D gene is possibly TRBD2 (5 bases). This CDR3 contains 13 residues. Trimming removed 6 bases from V and 5 bases from J, with 10 bases in between. The germline V gene has CDR1 SEHNR and CDR2 FQNEAQ (reference sequence). The CDR3 region has the DNA TGTGCCAGCAGTAGGACGGGGACCGGGGAGCTGTTTTTT. Translating gives CASSRTGTGELFF.

The chain is built from TRBV2 and TRBJ2-3, with D possibly TRBD1 on 5 matching bases. Per germline, CDR1 SNHLY and CDR2 FYNNEI. The CDR3 is 15 amino acids. The V end was cut by 5 bases, the J end by 1 base, with 13 bases between. CDR3 nucleotide sequence: TGTGCCAGCAGTCGACAGTCCCAACGCACAGATACGCAGTATTTT. It codes for CASSRQSQRTDTQYF.

The V gene is TRBV6-6, the J gene TRBJ1-5; maybe TRBD1 (5 bases). Germline V gene data show CDR1 as MNHNY and CDR2 as SVGAGI (reference sequence). This CDR3 region has 15 residues. The ends were cut back, 0 bases at V and 5 bases at J, with 11 bases in the middle. The CDR3 sequence is CASSYSGGVDQPQHF. DNA of the CDR3: TGTGCCAGCAGTTACTCGGGAGGGGTGGATCAGCCCCAGCATTTT.

The V gene is TRBV9, the J gene TRBJ2-2; TRBD2 matches 9 bases. Germline CDR1 SGDLS, CDR2 YYNGEE. The V segment lost 6 bases and the J segment 5 bases; nucleotides outside the gene matches: 2. The CDR3 consists of 13 residues. CDR3 DNA: TGTGCCAGCACTAGCGGGGAAACCGGGGAGCTGTTTTTT. It translates to CASTSGETGELFF.

This chain links TRBV9 with TRBJ2-7, with a weak D call TRBD1 (5 bases). The CDR3 consists of 15 residues. Between the trimmed V and J ends, which lost 5 bases and 2 bases, there was a span of 17 bases. Germline loops: CDR1 SGDLS, CDR2 YYNGEE. CDR3 amino acids: CASRALGKQAYEQYF. For the CDR3, the DNA is TGTGCCAGCAGGGCCTTGGGCAAACAGGCCTACGAGCAGTACTTC.

The table lists this clone with a count of one. The V gene is TRBV19, the J gene TRBJ1-2; TRBD1 is a possible D gene (6 bases). V shed 1 base and J shed 5 bases, with 17 bases lying between them. The CDR3 is 16 amino acids. Germline V gene lookup returns CDR1 LNHDA and CDR2 SQIVND (reference sequence). The CDR3 bases are TGTGCCAGTAGTATAGGATCCTTGGGACACCGTTATGGCTACACCTTC. This encodes CASSIGSLGHRYGYTF.

The chain couples TRBV28 to TRBJ1-2, with D possibly matching TRBD1 (6 bases). Trimming took 4 bases from V and 4 from J, leaving 13 bases between them. The CDR3 totals 14 residues. Looked up from germline, CDR1 is MDHEN and CDR2 is SYDVKM. CDR3: CASSSGEEVYGYTF. The DNA for the CDR3 is TGTGCCAGCAGTTCAGGGGAAGAGGTCTATGGCTACACCTTC.

The V gene is TRBV9, the J gene TRBJ2-3, with 12 nucleotides matching TRBD2. The CDR3 spans 16 residues. With 4 bases clipped from V and 6 bases from J, the junction kept 9 bases outside the gene matches. Germline values: CDR1 SGDLS, CDR2 YYNGEE. The DNA for the CDR3 is TGTGCCAGCAGCATCTTGACTAGCGGGGGCGCGGATACGCAGTATTTT. Protein sequence: CASSILTSGGADTQYF.

The genes are TRBV20-1 and TRBJ2-3, with D tentatively TRBD1 (6 bases). Trimming took 5 bases from V and 6 from J, leaving 9 bases between them. The CDR3 runs 11 residues. Germline CDR1 is DFQATT and CDR2 is SNEGSKA (reference sequence). The CDR3 sequence is CSASRGDTQYF. DNA for the CDR3: TGCAGTGCTTCTAGGGGGGATACGCAGTATTTT.

This chain links TRBV15 with TRBJ1-1; D may be TRBD1 (6 bases). The germline V gene encodes CDR1 LNHNV and CDR2 YYDKDF (reference sequence). Trimming took 3 bases from V and 7 from J, leaving 12 bases between them. This CDR3 comprises 13 residues. CDR3 protein: CATSRDHRVEAFF. The CDR3 DNA reads as TGTGCCACCAGCAGGGATCACAGGGTTGAAGCTTTCTTT.

This clone was observed a few times. The chain couples TRBV7-9 to TRBJ2-7; 7 bases match TRBD1. Germline CDR1 is SEHNR and CDR2 is FQNEAQ (reference sequence). The CDR3 totals 13 residues. V dropped 2 bases and J dropped 5; count of bases not matched to a gene: 3. CDR3 DNA sequence: TGTGCCAGCAGCTTAACAGGGGCCCACGAGCAGTACTTC. As protein: CASSLTGAHEQYF.

The rearrangement uses TRBV19 and TRBJ2-5, with D possibly TRBD2 on 7 matching bases. This CDR3 has 15 residues. Trimming took off 1 base at V and 3 bases at J, with 12 bases between the two ends. Per germline, CDR1 LNHDA and CDR2 SQIVND (reference sequence). Here the CDR3 reads CASSIVGAGEETQYF. Written as DNA, the CDR3 is TGTGCCAGTAGTATAGTGGGGGCGGGGGAAGAGACCCAGTACTTC.

The chain carries TRBV7-9 and TRBJ2-7; D gene uncertain. Per germline, CDR1 SEHNR and CDR2 FQNEAQ (reference sequence). V lost 2 bases to trimming and J lost 3 bases, with 5 bases between them. The CDR3 runs to 12 residues. The CDR3 spells CASSLTGYEQYF. The CDR3 DNA reads as TGTGCCAGCAGCTTAACGGGCTACGAGCAGTACTTC. The complete variable domain, with remaining parts taken from reference TRBV7-9 and TRBJ2-7, reads DTGVSQNPRHKITKRGQNVTFRCDPISEHNRLYWYRQTLGQGPEFLTYFQNEAQLEKSRLLSDRFSAERPKGSFSTLEIQRTEQGDSAMYLCASSLTGYEQYFGPGTRLTVT.

The V gene is TRBV2, the J gene TRBJ1-1; TRBD1 agrees at 8 bases. The junction had 7 bases not matched to a gene; V was cut back by 6 bases and J by 1 base. This CDR3 region has 15 residues. Germline V gives CDR1 SNHLY, CDR2 FYNNEI. The CDR3 DNA is TGTGCCAGCAGAAGCCAGGGGGCTCAGAACACTGAAGCTTTCTTT. It is translated as CASRSQGAQNTEAFF.

This clone has only a few counts. In the same sample, other DNA sequences code for this CDR3. This chain links TRBV7-3 with TRBJ2-5; a weak D match, TRBD2 (7 bases). Looked up from germline, CDR1 is SGHTA and CDR2 is FQGTGA. Trimming stripped 2 bases from V and 5 bases from J, with 15 bases between. This CDR3 comprises 15 residues. The CDR3 region has the DNA TGTGCCAGCAGCTTACGTGGGGGGGCGGGGGAGACCCAGTACTTC. Amino acid sequence: CASSLRGGAGETQYF.

This sequence joins TRBV4-2 and TRBJ2-7; 8 nucleotides agree with TRBD1. V dropped 3 bases and J dropped 4; count of bases not matched to a gene: 8. CDR1 and CDR2 (germline): LGHNA, YNFKEQ. The CDR3 length is 15 residues. The CDR3 spells CASSHRQGSGYEQYF. As DNA, the CDR3 is TGTGCCAGCAGCCATAGACAGGGGTCGGGGTACGAGCAGTACTTC.

V and J are TRBV6-5 and TRBJ2-7; 9 bases are a match to TRBD2. The CDR3 is 14 amino acids. Germline V CDR1 and CDR2: MNHEY, SVGAGI. V shed 4 bases and J 2 bases; nucleotides not matched to a gene: 3. CDR3 sequence reads: CASSSGGGAYEQYF. Written as DNA, the CDR3 is TGTGCCAGCAGTTCTGGCGGGGGGGCCTACGAGCAGTACTTC.

The V and J genes are TRBV9 and TRBJ2-6, with TRBD1 identical over 7 bases. CDR1 and CDR2 (germline): SGDLS, YYNGEE. The CDR3 has 18 residues. V was pared by 3 bases and J by 0 bases, with 9 bases of the junction left unmatched. The CDR3 region is CASSGTGTADSGANVLTF. CDR3 nucleotides: TGTGCCAGCAGCGGGACCGGGACAGCCGACTCTGGGGCCAACGTCCTGACTTTC.